Sequencing of this TCR beta chain was carried out in a study of blood T cell repertoires in COVID-19. Background on the study: Samples of COVID-19 (acute and convalescent) were obtained from the United States, Italy and Spain. The analysed material was cDNA or gDNA that came from T cells, B-cell-depleted T cells, or PBMCs.

Germline V CDR1 and CDR2: MNHEY, SMNVEV (reference sequence). The CDR3 has 14 amino acids. Trimming took off 1 base at V and 7 bases at J, with 8 bases between the two ends. The table came from immunoSEQ multiplex PCR; TCRdb's copy has only in-frame clones and leaves some out. The data hold 75,000 or so clones, with roughly 80% observed a single time. Material for sequencing was peripheral blood. The chain joins TRBV27 to TRBJ1-6; D unresolved. The sequence derives from a woman in her 70s with acute or convalescent COVID-19. The CDR3 sequence is CASSLFAENSPLHF. CDR3 nucleotide sequence: TGTGCCAGCAGTTTATTCGCTGAGAATTCACCCCTCCACTTT.